This T cell receptor beta chain was captured by sequencing in a study of T cell repertoires in cytomegalovirus infection. At the level of the study: CMV epitopes, recently identified HLA-C-restricted and well-studied HLA-B-restricted, were used. Signatures in public TCR beta sequences pointed to both CMV infection and matching HLA type.

Broader study findings: HLA-C-restricted CMV clonotypes gave the most frequent clonotype in two of eight donors.

This CDR3 contains 15 residues. TCRdb re-derived calls from the reads in MiXCR, one entry per CDR3 protein. Here the sample spans about a million distinct CDR3 sequences, around 30% being singletons. This clonotype was detected only once. Its cognate antigen is unknown. Its ends do not fully match the called genes, so a read error is possible. The specimen was cultured CD8+ T cells from PBMCs, collected from culture after CMV antigen stimulation. The sequence derives from a human donor in good health (CMV status not recorded). Some clones in this sample may be carry-over from other donors' samples. The genes are TRBV12-3 or TRBV12-4 and TRBJ1-1, with TRBD1 matching 8 bases. DNA for the CDR3: TGTGCCATCAGTTTAGAGGGACAGGTGTACACTGAAGCTTTCTTT. This sequence encodes CAISLEGQVYTEAFF.